What follows is one T cell receptor (beta chain) and its context. The antigen this receptor binds is unknown. No base quality information exists; no much larger clone differs at one position. The data were obtained in a study of cytomegalovirus exposure and HLA in healthy donors (dated by TCRdb to about 2017). For the wider study: According to a later analysis, the 120 or so validation repertoires were produced on the same platform as the 600 to 850 repertoires of the first cohort. The study aimed to test whether signatures of past pathogen exposure could be identified by cataloging public T cell receptors. Along with the approximately 700-subject first cohort, a separate validation cohort of around 120 different subjects was used. To predict cytomegalovirus infection status, the study brought together high-throughput TCR immunosequencing, statistical association of individual TCRs with disease status, and machine learning.

On the study overall, not on this receptor specifically: A few of the identified cytomegalovirus-associated TCR beta chains were confirmed in vitro to be specific for cytomegalovirus antigens. Cytomegalovirus status was reported to be diagnosed by the classifier with high specificity and sensitivity in both the original and validation cohorts. In the study, roughly 160 TCR beta chains were listed as associated with cytomegalovirus. Subsequent analysis determined that TCRs grouped into clusters in the first cohort also showed a tendency toward co-occurrence across the roughly 110 validation repertoires, and 85% to 95% of cluster scores exceeded 0. The validation cohort had no HLA typing available for a later analysis, so co-occurrence within that cohort was assessed over all 120 or so repertoires. The authors suggested that the approach could potentially be extended to other disease states and immunological phenotypes. While some public TCRs were present in many individuals, most TCR sequences turned up only very rarely across donors.

Libraries came from the immunoSEQ multiplex PCR assay. The authors' pipeline ran thus. To diagnose cytomegalovirus status from the catalog of TCR beta chain sequences, a statistical classification framework was built. TCRdb holds this immuneACCESS table with in-frame rearrangements only. Some clones are missing; in checked studies, unresolved V genes explain under half, and the rest has no known cause. From that table come the V and J calls and clone size; the DNA was used to work out D and trimming. The sample yields more than 250,000 clones; roughly 88% were counted once. Jointly, the top ten make up over 0.8% of the sample. The CDR3 covers 17 residues, taking in both the cysteine and the phenylalanine. Only CDR3 DNA is held: 51 bases, read in frame from base 1. Donors formed part of the validation cohort, which comprised 120 or so subjects and was distinct from the first cohort of several hundred subjects.

The sequence was obtained from a woman between 18 and 29 years old in good health and CMV-seronegative. Input material: PBMCs. The chain couples TRBV21-1 to TRBJ2-7; the D call of TRBD2 is as the table states it, not checked on the DNA. TRBV21-1 is a pseudogene segment. The CDR3 has the sequence CASSKAWREGAPYEQYF. The nucleotides are TGTGCCAGCAGCAAAGCTTGGAGGGAGGGAGCCCCCTACGAGCAGTACTTC.